This T cell receptor beta chain was captured in a study of T cell responses to AZD1222 COVID-19 vaccine. Looking at the study overall: It was second doses at about 4 or about 12 weeks that were pooled.

The table came from immunoSEQ multiplex PCR; TCRdb's copy has only in-frame clones and leaves some out. The top ten clones hold less than 3% of a sample with 100,000 or so clones, more than 75% of them seen once. The CDR3 has 13 amino acids. The trim removed 2 bases at V and 3 bases at J, leaving 1 base unmatched. Germline CDR1 SGDLS, CDR2 YYNGEE. This chain links TRBV9 with TRBJ2-7, with 8 bases fitting TRBD1. This receptor was taken from an adult in good health. Sample: peripheral blood, taken on day 0 of AZD1222 vaccination. This CDR3 reads CASSVTGGYEQYF. The CDR3 DNA reads as TGTGCCAGCAGCGTCACAGGGGGCTACGAGCAGTACTTC.